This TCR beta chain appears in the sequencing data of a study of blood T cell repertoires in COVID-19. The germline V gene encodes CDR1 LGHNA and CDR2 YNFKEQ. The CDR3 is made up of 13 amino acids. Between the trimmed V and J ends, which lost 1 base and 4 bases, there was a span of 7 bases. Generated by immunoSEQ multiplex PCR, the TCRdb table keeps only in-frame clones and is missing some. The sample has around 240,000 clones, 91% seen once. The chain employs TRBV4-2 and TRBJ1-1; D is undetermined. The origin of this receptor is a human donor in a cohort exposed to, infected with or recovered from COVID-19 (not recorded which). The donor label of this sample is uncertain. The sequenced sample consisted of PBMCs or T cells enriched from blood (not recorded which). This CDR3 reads CASSQVSPTEAFF. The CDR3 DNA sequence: TGTGCCAGCAGCCAAGTATCCCCCACTGAAGCTTTCTTT.